Listed here is a single T cell receptor (beta chain). The data originate from a study of blood T cells in healthy people across ages. CDR1 and CDR2 (germline): DFQATT, SNEGSKA (reference sequence). Trimming cost V 3 bases and J 7 bases, with 12 bases left between them. CDR3 length: 13 amino acids. The second PCR ran roughly 6 to 11 cycles with a sample-barcoded 5' primer and J-beta primers. The study obtained at least 3 million CDR3-containing paired-end reads from every sample. MiXCR was run by TCRdb on the 5' RACE reads, yielding one entry per CDR3 protein. Of around 650,000 distinct CDR3 sequences listed, 35% to 50% are singletons.

Sequencing was done on a sample of blood. This receptor was obtained from a man aged 80 or over in good health. J is TRBJ1-4 and V is TRBV20-1; the D is unclear. The CDR3 nucleotides are TGCAGTGCTAGGGATCCAGGAGGTGAAAAACTGTTTTTT. Translation: CSARDPGGEKLFF.